The 9 T cell receptor beta chains reported below all come from one sample, sequenced in a study of Ad26.COV2.S vaccination and SARS-CoV-2 variants. The protocol was immunoSEQ multiplex PCR, while the TCRdb copy is restricted to in-frame clones and leaves out a portion. The sample yields about 480,000 clones, around 90% seen once. As for treatment: roughly 20 received Ad26.COV2.S at low or high dose, single or two shots; roughly five received placebo; per-sample allocation not given. Day 63 after the first injection of vaccine or placebo was the sampling time. The sample here was peripheral blood, taken in a trial of Ad26.COV2.S vaccine versus placebo. These receptors were obtained from a person between 18 and 60 years old who received the Ad26.COV2.S COVID-19 vaccine or a placebo.

CDR3 sequence (DNA): TGTGCCAGCAGCACGTTAGCGGGAGGAAGCACAGATACGCAGTATTTT. It encodes CASSTLAGGSTDTQYF. This chain connects TRBV7-6 to TRBJ2-3; 10 bases line up with TRBD2. There are 16 residues in the CDR3. Looked up from germline, CDR1 is SGHVS and CDR2 is FNYEAQ. V shed 5 bases, J shed 0 bases, and the junction held 5 bases outside the gene matches.

CDR3 bases: TGTGCCAGCAGTTTGAGCACCGCCTACTACGAGCAGTACTTC. Its translation: CASSLSTAYYEQYF. The chain couples TRBV6-2 or TRBV6-3 to TRBJ2-7; D is uncertain. The V end lost 4 bases, the J end lost 3 bases, and 13 bases lay between the germline ends. CDR1 is MNHEY, CDR2 SVGEGT, per germline. The length of the CDR3 is 14 residues.

The rearrangement uses TRBV7-9 and TRBJ1-1; no definite D call. Germline V CDR1 and CDR2: SEHNR, FQNEAQ (reference sequence). The ends were cut back, 0 bases at V and 4 bases at J, with 12 bases in the middle. This CDR3 region has 15 residues. In DNA form, the CDR3 reads TGTGCCAGCAGCTTAGCGGTCGTAACCGCCACTGAAGCTTTCTTT. This translates into CASSLAVVTATEAFF.

The V gene is TRBV6-5, the J gene TRBJ2-7; the match to TRBD2 covers 12 bases. V gave up 6 bases and J gave up 3 bases; unmatched junction bases: 6. Germline assignment: CDR1 MNHEY and CDR2 SVGAGI. This CDR3 has 15 residues. CDR3 sequence (DNA): TGTGCCAGCAGGGTGGGACTAGCGGGCAACTACGAGCAGTACTTC. It is translated as CASRVGLAGNYEQYF.

As to this clone: This same CDR3 is encoded by further DNA sequences in the sample. This chain joins TRBV30 and TRBJ2-7; 7 bases align to TRBD1. The CDR3 contains 13 residues. V trimming: 3 bases; J trimming: 3 bases; junction bases outside the gene matches: 5. Germline V gives CDR1 GTSNPN, CDR2 SVGIG (reference sequence). The CDR3 region is CAWRRTGVYEQYF. For the CDR3, the DNA is TGTGCCTGGAGAAGAACAGGGGTCTACGAGCAGTACTTC. The entire variable domain, with the rest obtained from reference TRBV30 and TRBJ2-7, is as follows: SQTIHQWPATLVQPVGSPLSLECTVEGTSNPNLYWYRQAAGRGLQLLFYSVGIGQISSEVPQNLSASRPQDRQFILSSKKLLLSDSGFYLCAWRRTGVYEQYFGPGTRLTVT.

This chain uses TRBV23-1 with TRBJ1-5; D is undetermined. TRBV23-1 is designated an ORF whose function remains uncertain. This CDR3 spans 15 amino acids. V was trimmed by 0 bases and J by 0 bases, leaving 6 bases between them. The CDR3 protein is CASSQSGFSNQPQHF. The CDR3 DNA reads TGCGCCAGCAGTCAATCAGGATTTAGCAATCAGCCCCAGCATTTT.

The genes are TRBV11-1 and TRBJ2-7; D possibly corresponds to TRBD2 (5 bases). The CDR3 contains 14 residues. Germline-derived CDR1 and CDR2 are SGHAT and FQDESV (reference sequence). V was shortened by 5 bases and J by 3 bases, with 14 bases between the two germline ends. The chain's CDR3 is CASSLPGRNYEQYF. The DNA for the CDR3 is TGTGCCAGCAGCCTCCCGGGAAGGAACTACGAGCAGTACTTC.

This chain connects TRBV3-1 (or the pseudogene TRBV3-2) to TRBJ1-2, with a weak D call TRBD1 (5 bases). V dropped 1 base and J dropped 10 bases, with 10 bases sitting between them. Germline values: CDR1 LGHDT, CDR2 YNNKEL (reference sequence). The length of the CDR3 is 12 residues. The CDR3 bases are TGTGCCAGCAGCCAAGGTCGACAGTACTACACCTTC. Translated, it gives CASSQGRQYYTF.

J is TRBJ2-7 and V is TRBV11-2; TRBD2 matches at 12 bases. This CDR3 contains 16 residues. Trimming at V came to 4 bases and at J to 2 bases, leaving 6 bases not matched to a gene. Germline V gene lookup returns CDR1 SGHAT and CDR2 FQNNGV. The DNA of the CDR3 is TGTGCCAGCAGCTCAAGAGGGACTAGCGGGCCCTACGAGCAGTACTTC. Its translation: CASSSRGTSGPYEQYF.